This TCR beta chain is drawn from a study of T cell responses to AZD1222 COVID-19 vaccine. Overall study results and limits: At baseline, seropositivity was found in only a handful of AZD1222 recipients. White British ancestry dominated among donors, who included more females, and clonal diversity was possibly underestimated. An increase in Spike-specific TCR breadth and depth was observed after two AZD1222 doses.

Remarks on this clone: Its antigen is not identified.

With 6 bases removed from V and 5 bases from J, the gap between germline ends came to 22 bases. Germline lookup yields CDR1 MNHEY and CDR2 SMNVEV (reference sequence). The CDR3 spans 17 residues. Here immunoSEQ multiplex PCR was the method, and the copy in TCRdb shows in-frame clones only, minus some. The sample includes over 70,000 clones, roughly 89% seen only once; the top ten take roughly 5%. This sample comprised peripheral blood, obtained 28 days after the second AZD1222 dose. This TCR was recovered from an adult who received the AZD1222 COVID-19 vaccine. The genes are TRBV27 and TRBJ2-2; possibly TRBD1 for D (6 bases). CDR3 loop: CASSKRNTDTGTGELFF. CDR3 nucleotides: TGTGCCAGCAGCAAAAGAAACACGGATACAGGGACCGGGGAGCTGTTTTTT.